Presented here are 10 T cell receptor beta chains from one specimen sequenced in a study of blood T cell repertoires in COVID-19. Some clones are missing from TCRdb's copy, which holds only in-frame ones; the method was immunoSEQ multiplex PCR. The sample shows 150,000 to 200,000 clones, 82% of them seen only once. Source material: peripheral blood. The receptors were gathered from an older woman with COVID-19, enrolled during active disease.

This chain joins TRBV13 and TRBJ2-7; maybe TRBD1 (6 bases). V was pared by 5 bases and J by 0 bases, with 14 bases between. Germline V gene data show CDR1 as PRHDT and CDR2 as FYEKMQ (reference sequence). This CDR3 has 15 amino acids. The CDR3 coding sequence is TGTGCCAGCAGCGGCACGGGACAAAGCTCCTACGAGCAGTACGTC. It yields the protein CASSGTGQSSYEQYV.

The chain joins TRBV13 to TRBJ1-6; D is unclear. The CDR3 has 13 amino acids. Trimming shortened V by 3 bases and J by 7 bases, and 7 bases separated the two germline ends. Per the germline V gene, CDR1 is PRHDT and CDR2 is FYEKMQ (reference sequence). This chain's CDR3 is CASSFGSNSPLHF. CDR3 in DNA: TGTGCCAGCAGCTTCGGGTCGAATTCACCCCTCCACTTT.

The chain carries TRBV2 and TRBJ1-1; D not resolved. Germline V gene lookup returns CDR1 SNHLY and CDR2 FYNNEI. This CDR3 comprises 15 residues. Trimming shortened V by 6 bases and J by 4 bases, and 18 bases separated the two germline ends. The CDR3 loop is CASREVGGYGTEAFF. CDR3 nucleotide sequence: TGTGCCAGCAGGGAGGTTGGAGGGTACGGCACTGAAGCTTTCTTT. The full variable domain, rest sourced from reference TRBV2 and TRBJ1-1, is EPEVTQTPSHQVTQMGQEVILRCVPISNHLYFYWYRQILGQKVEFLVSFYNNEISEKSEIFDDQFSVERPDGSNFTLKIRSTKLEDSAMYFCASREVGGYGTEAFFGQGTRLTVV.

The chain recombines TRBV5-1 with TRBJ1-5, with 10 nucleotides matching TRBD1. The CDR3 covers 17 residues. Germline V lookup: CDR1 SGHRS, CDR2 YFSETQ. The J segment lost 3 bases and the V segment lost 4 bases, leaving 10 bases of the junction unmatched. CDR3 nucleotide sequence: TGCGCCAGCAGCCCCGGGACAGGGGTTTCCCTCAATCAGCCCCAGCATTTT. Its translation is CASSPGTGVSLNQPQHF.

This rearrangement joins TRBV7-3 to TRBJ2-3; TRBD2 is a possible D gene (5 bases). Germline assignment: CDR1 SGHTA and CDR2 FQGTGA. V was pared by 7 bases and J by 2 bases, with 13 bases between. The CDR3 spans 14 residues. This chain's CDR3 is CASNLGLITDTQYF. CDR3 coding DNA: TGTGCCAGCAATCTCGGACTGATCACAGATACGCAGTATTTT.

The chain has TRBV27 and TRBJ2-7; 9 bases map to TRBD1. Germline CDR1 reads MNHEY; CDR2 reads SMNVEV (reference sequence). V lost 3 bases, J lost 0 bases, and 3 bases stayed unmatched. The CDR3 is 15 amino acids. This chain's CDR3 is CASSFGQGSSYEQYF. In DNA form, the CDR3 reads TGTGCCAGCAGTTTCGGACAGGGGAGCTCCTACGAGCAGTACTTC.

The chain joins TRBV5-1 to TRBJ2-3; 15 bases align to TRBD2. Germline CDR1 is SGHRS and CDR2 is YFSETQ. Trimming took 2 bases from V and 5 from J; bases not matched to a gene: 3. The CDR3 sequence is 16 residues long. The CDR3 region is CASSFGLAGGVDTQYF. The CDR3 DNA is TGCGCCAGCAGCTTTGGACTAGCGGGAGGGGTAGATACGCAGTATTTT.

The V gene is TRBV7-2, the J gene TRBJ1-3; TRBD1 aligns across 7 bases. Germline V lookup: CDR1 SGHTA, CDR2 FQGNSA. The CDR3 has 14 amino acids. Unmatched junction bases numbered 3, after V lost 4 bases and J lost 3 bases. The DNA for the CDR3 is TGTGCCAGCAGCTATACAGGGGATGGAAACACCATATATTTT. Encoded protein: CASSYTGDGNTIYF.

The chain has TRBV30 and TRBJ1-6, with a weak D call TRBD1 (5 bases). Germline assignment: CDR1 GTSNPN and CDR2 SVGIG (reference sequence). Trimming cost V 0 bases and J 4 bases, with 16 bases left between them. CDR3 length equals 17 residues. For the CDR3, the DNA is TGTGCCTGGAGTGTACCGGGGGGGGGTTATTATAATTCACCCCTCCACTTT. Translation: CAWSVPGGGYYNSPLHF.

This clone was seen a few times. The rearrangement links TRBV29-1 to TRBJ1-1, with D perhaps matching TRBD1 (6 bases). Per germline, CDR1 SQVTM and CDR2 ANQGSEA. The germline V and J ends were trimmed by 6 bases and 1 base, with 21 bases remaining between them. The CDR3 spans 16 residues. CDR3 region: CSVQGSRGFGNTEAFF. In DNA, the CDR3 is TGCAGCGTGCAAGGATCCAGGGGCTTCGGGAACACTGAAGCTTTCTTT.